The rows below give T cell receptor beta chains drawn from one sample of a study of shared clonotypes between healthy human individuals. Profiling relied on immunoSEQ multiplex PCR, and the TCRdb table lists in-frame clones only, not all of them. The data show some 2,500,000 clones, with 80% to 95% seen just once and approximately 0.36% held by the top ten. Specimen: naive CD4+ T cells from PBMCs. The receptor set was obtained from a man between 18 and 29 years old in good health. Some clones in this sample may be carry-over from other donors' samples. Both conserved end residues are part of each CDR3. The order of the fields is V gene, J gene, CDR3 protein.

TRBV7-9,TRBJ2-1,CASSPGLASPVEQFF
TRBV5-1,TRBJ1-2,CASSQDSGYGYTF
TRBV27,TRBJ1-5,CASSLGGRGQPQHF
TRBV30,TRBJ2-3,CAWTEYSGRIVDTQYF
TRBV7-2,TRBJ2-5,CASSLLSSGETQYF
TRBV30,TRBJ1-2,CAWGSYYGYTF
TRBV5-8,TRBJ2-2,CASRRTSGKVSGELFF
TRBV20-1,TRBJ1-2,CRGQGAGGYTF
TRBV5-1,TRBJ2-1,CASSPGDADNEQFF
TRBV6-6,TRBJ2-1,CATGGQGRYEQFF
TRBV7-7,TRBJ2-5,CASSLALLETQYF
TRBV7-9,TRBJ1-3,CASSPGQGNTIYF
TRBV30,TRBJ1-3,CAWRNPYTSGNTIYF
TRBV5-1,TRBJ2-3,CASSLGQGHADTQYF
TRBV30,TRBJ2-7,CAWRPRLAGGRHEQYF
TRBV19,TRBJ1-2,CASSILPANYGYTF
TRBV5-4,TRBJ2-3,CASSGRGSTDTQYF
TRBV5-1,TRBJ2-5,CASSLPGFQETQYF
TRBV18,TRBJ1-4,CASSPPLTATNEKLFF
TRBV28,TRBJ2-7,CASSLRPHTSEQYF
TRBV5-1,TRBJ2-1,CASSLRVAAGYNEQFF
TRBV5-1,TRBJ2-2,CASSAPAGDTGELFF
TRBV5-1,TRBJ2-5,CASSPGLAGVETQYF
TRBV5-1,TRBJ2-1,CASSLVGLANYNEQFF
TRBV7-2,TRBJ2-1,CASSATGGEQFF
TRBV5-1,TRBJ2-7,CASSRGQGEIEQYF
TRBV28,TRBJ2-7,CASSRGLAGLYEQYF
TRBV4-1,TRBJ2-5,CASSHLRGVQETQYF
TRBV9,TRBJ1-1,CASSAPDGTEAFF
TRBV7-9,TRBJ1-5,CASSLLSDGDQPQHF
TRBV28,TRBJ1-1,CASSVRVAEAFF
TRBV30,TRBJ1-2,CAWDRVGYGYTF
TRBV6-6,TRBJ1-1,CASSYSPGKNTEAFF
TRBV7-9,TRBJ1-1,CASSLRPVGTTNTEAFF
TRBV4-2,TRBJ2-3,CASSQRLAGGLDTQYF
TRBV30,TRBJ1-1,CAWSVQKEGGTEAFF
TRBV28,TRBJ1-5,CASSPTGGWQPQHF
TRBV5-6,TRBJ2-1,CASSLAPQGGEQFF
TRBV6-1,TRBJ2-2,CASSELTPNTGELFF
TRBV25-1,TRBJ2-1,CASSEGAGREQFF
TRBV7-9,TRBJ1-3,CASSPDSLGNTIYF
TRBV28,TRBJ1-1,CASSFPGGSKAFF
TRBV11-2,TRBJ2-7,CASSRSAGLSSYEQYF
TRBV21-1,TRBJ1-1,CASTQGSPEAFF
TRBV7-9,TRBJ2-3,CASSLTGRTDTQYF
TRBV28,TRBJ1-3,CASSRDRAKSIYTIYF
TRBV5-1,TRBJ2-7,CASRAHGVSEQYF
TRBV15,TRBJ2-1,CATSRGQQEYNEQFF
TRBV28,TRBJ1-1,CASSLAGGTTEAFF
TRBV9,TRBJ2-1,CASSVGGLAGGNEQFF
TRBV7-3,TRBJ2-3,CAGSRGDPSTDTQYF
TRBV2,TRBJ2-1,CASRPKGGLAEHSSYNEQFF